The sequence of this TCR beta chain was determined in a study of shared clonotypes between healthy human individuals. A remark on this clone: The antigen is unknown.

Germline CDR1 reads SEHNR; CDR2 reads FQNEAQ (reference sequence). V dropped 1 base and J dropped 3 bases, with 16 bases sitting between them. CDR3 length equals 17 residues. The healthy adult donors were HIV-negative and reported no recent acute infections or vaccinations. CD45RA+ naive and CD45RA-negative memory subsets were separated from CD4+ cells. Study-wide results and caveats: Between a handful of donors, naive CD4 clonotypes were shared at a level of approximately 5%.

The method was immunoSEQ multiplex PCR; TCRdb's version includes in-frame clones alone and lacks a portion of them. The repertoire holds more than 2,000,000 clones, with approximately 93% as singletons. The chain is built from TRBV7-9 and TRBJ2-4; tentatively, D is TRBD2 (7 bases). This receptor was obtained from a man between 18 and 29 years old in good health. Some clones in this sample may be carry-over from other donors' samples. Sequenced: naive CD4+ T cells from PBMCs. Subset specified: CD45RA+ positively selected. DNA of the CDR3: TGTGCCAGCAGCTTAGGGTGGCGGGGGCTTGGCAAAAACATTCAGTACTTC. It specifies CASSLGWRGLGKNIQYF.